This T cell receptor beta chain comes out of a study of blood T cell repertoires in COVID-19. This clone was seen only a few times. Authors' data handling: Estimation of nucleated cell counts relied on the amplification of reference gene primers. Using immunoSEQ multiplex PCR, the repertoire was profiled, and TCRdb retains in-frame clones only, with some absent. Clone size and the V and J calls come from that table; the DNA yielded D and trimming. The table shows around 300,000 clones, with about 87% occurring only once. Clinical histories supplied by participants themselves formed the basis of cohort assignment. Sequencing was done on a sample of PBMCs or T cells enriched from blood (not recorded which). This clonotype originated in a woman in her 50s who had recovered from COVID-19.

This CDR3 is CASSPYGKGLAGNEQFF. The DNA of the CDR3 is TGTGCCAGCTCACCGTACGGGAAGGGACTAGCGGGAAATGAGCAGTTCTTC. The chain links TRBV18 to TRBJ2-1, with 13 bases identical to TRBD2. V shed 3 bases and J 7 bases; nucleotides not matched to a gene: 9. The CDR3 runs 17 residues. In germline, CDR1 is KGHSH, CDR2 LQKENI.